Sequencing of this T cell receptor beta chain was carried out in a study of vaccination and CD4 T cells after COVID-19. Study summary: Convalescents were six males and four females, two of them Hispanic.

Of note for this clonotype: What it recognizes is unknown.

Sequence data for DNA of cultured CD4+ T cells were generated by the Oncomine TCR Beta short-read assay. TCRdb processed the PCR reads anew with MiXCR; each CDR3 protein has one entry. This sample yields about 7,200 distinct CDR3 sequences, of which approximately 60% are seen a single time; about 34% belongs to the top ten. The treatment denotes: roughly 11-day PBMC culture with coronavirus spike peptide pools or control peptides (ViraFEST assay). Germline V gene lookup returns CDR1 DFQATT and CDR2 SNEGSKA (reference sequence). The CDR3 spans 13 residues. V gave up 8 bases and J gave up 6 bases, with 17 bases separating them.

The sequence was obtained from a human donor who had recovered from COVID-19. The genes are TRBV20-1 and TRBJ2-1, with a tentative D call TRBD2 (9 bases). The sequenced material came from CD4+ T cells from blood, cultured in vitro. The CDR3 bases are TGCAGTCCAGGGGGCGGGAGGGCCAATGAGCAGTTCTTC. Its protein is CSPGGGRANEQFF.